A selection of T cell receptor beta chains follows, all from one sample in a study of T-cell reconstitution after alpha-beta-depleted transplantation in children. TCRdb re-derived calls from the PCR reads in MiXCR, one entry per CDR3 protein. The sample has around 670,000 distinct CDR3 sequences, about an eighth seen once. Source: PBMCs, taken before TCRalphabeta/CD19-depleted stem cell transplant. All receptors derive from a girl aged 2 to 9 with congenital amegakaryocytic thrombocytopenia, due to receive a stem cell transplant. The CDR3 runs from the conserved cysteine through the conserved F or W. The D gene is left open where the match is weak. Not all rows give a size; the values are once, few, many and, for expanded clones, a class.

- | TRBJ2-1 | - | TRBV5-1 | TGCGCCAGCAGCTTAAGCCAGGGCCACAATGAGCAGTTCTTC | CASSLSQGHNEQFF
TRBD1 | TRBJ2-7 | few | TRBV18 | TGTGCCAGCTCACCAGGCCGACAGGGGATCTACGAGCAGTACTTC | CASSPGRQGIYEQYF
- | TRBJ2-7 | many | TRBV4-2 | TGTGCCAGCAGCCAAGAATCCACCTTGTCCGAGCAGTACTTC | CASSQESTLSEQYF
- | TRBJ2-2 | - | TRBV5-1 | TGCGCCAGCATGGACACCGGGGAGCTGTTTTTT | CASMDTGELFF
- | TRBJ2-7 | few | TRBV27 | TGTGCCAGCGGGTCATTCTACGAGCAGTACTTC | CASGSFYEQYF
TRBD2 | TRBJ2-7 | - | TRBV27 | TGTGCCAGCAGTTTGGGGGGGTTCTCCTACGAGCAGTACTTC | CASSLGGFSYEQYF
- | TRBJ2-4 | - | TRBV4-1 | TGCGCCAGCAGCCAAATCGGTCCCCAGGCCCTGGGGGCCAAAAACATTCAGTACTTC | CASSQIGPQALGAKNIQYF
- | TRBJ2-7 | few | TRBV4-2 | TGTGCCAGCAGCCAGACCTTAGACCAGGGAAAAGGCTACGAGCAGTACTTC | CASSQTLDQGKGYEQYF
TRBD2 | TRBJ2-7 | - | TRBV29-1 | TGCAGCGTTTACCCTAGCGGGAGACGCCACGAGCAGTACTTC | CSVYPSGRRHEQYF
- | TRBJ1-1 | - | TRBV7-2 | TGTGCCAGCAGCTTAGGGGTGAAAGCTTTCTTT | CASSLGVKAFF
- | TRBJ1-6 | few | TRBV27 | TGTGCCAGCAGTCCTGAGGGACTCGTAATATTGCCCCTCCACTTT | CASSPEGLVILPLHF
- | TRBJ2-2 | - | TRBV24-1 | TGTGCCACCAGTGATTCACAGGTGGTCACCGGGGAGCTGTTTTTT | CATSDSQVVTGELFF
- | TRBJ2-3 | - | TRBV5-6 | TGTGCCAGCAGCCCCGGGAGATGGAGCACAGATACGCAGTATTTT | CASSPGRWSTDTQYF
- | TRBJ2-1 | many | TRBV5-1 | TGTGCCAGCAGCTTGGAACGTGAGCAGTTCTTC | CASSLEREQFF
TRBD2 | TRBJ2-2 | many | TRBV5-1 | TGCGCCAGCAGCTTTGCTAGCGGGAACACCGGGGAGCTGTTTTTT | CASSFASGNTGELFF
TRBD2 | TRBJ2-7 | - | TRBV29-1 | TGCAGCGTTGAGATGGGGCTAGCGGGGCTCGGAGGCTACGAGCAGTACTTC | CSVEMGLAGLGGYEQYF
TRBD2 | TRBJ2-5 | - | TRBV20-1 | TGCAGTGCAGGCGGCGGGGGAGAAGAGACCCAGTACTTC | CSAGGGGEETQYF